This is a list of T cell receptor beta chains from one sample in a study of cytomegalovirus exposure and HLA in healthy donors. Assay used: immunoSEQ multiplex PCR; TCRdb lists only in-frame clones, some missing. Of around 130,000 clones in the sample, about 79% were seen once. Sequenced material: PBMCs. All receptors derive from a woman between 18 and 30 years old in good health and CMV-seropositive. Both conserved end residues are part of each CDR3. D genes are given only for firm matches. For some rows the clone size is stated as once, few or many, or as a class when expanded; others skip it.

d_call j_call clone_size cdr3_length v_call cdr3_aa cdr3_nt
- TRBJ2-3 - 15 TRBV6-6 CASRGKGSGTDTQYF TGTGCCAGCAGGGGCAAGGGGAGCGGGACAGATACGCAGTATTTT
- TRBJ2-2 - 15 TRBV5-4 CASSPGTSSGGELFF TGTGCCAGCAGCCCCGGGACTTCTTCAGGTGGGGAGCTGTTTTTT
TRBD1 TRBJ2-7 once 14 TRBV11-2 CASSLGTEIYEQYF TGTGCCAGCAGCTTGGGGACAGAGATCTACGAGCAGTACTTC
- TRBJ1-1 - 12 TRBV2 CASSHEGSEAFF TGTGCCAGCAGCCACGAGGGTTCTGAAGCTTTCTTT
- TRBJ1-1 - 12 TRBV7-9 CASSSGGTEAFF TGTGCCAGCAGTTCCGGCGGGACTGAAGCTTTCTTT
- TRBJ1-4 - 14 TRBV2 CASSEEIRGEKLFF TGTGCCAGCAGTGAGGAGATCAGGGGAGAAAAACTGTTTTTT
- TRBJ2-5 - 12 TRBV2 CASRESQETQYF TGTGCCAGCAGGGAGAGCCAAGAGACCCAGTACTTC
- TRBJ2-7 - 14 TRBV21-1 CASSKGQGSDEQYF TGTGCCAGCAGCAAAGGACAGGGGAGCGACGAGCAGTACTTC
TRBD1 TRBJ1-5 - 15 TRBV6-5 CASSSIAGGDQPQHF TGTGCCAGCAGTTCCATCGCAGGGGGCGATCAGCCCCAGCATTTT
TRBD1 TRBJ2-2 - 15 TRBV6-5 CASSYRGPGTGELFF TGTGCCAGCAGTTACAGGGGGCCGGGCACCGGGGAGCTGTTTTTT
TRBD2 TRBJ2-5 - 16 TRBV10-1 CASSEQLAGGRETQYF TGCGCCAGCAGTGAGCAGCTCGCGGGGGGACGGGAGACCCAGTACTTC
TRBD1 TRBJ2-5 - 16 TRBV5-1 CASSLAGQGSGETQYF TGCGCCAGCAGCCTGGCGGGACAGGGATCGGGAGAGACCCAGTACTTC
- TRBJ1-4 - 16 TRBV6-5 CASSYSAGSSNEKLFF TGTGCCAGCAGTTACTCGGCAGGGTCGAGTAATGAAAAACTGTTTTTT
TRBD1 TRBJ1-2 few 11 TRBV29-1 CSVGQGNDYTF TGCAGCGTTGGACAGGGAAATGACTACACCTTC
- TRBJ1-2 - 12 TRBV6-5 CASTPGTGRYTF TGTGCCAGCACCCCCGGAACAGGACGGTACACCTTC
- TRBJ2-1 once 15 TRBV4-1 CASRRVGGAGGEQFF TGCGCCAGCAGGAGGGTGGGGGGGGCCGGGGGTGAGCAGTTCTTC
TRBD1 TRBJ1-2 - 14 TRBV2 CASRGTGLGGAGTF TGTGCCAGCAGGGGGACAGGACTGGGGGGGGCTGGCACCTTC
- TRBJ2-1 - 15 TRBV5-4 CAGGFLKSSYNEQFF TGTGCCGGAGGCTTTCTGAAGAGCTCCTACAATGAGCAGTTCTTC
TRBD2 TRBJ2-3 - 17 TRBV4-2 CASSQVSSGAITDTQYF TGTGCCAGCAGCCAAGTCTCTAGCGGGGCGATCACAGATACGCAGTATTTT
- TRBJ1-1 once 14 TRBV10-3 CAINPGPEGTEAFF TGTGCCATCAACCCGGGCCCCGAGGGCACTGAAGCTTTCTTT
- TRBJ2-2 once 16 TRBV25-1 CASSDPLRVDTGELFF TGTGCCAGCAGTGACCCCCTCAGGGTTGATACCGGGGAGCTGTTTTTT
- TRBJ2-3 - 14 TRBV4-1 CASSRGPSTDTQYF TGCGCCAGCAGTCGAGGCCCTAGCACAGATACGCAGTATTTT
TRBD2 TRBJ2-7 once 16 TRBV7-6 CASSFRGDRGLWEQYF TGTGCCAGCAGCTTCCGGGGGGATAGGGGCCTTTGGGAGCAGTACTTC
- TRBJ2-2 few 14 TRBV5-4 CASSSPSNTGELFF TGTGCCAGCAGCAGCCCATCGAACACCGGGGAGCTGTTTTTT
TRBD1 TRBJ2-2 - 15 TRBV28 CASSRGQINTGELFF TGTGCCAGCAGCCGGGGACAGATAAACACCGGGGAGCTGTTTTTT
TRBD1 TRBJ2-3 - 14 TRBV7-3 CASGTGGGVDTQYF TGTGCCAGCGGGACAGGGGGCGGGGTGGATACGCAGTATTTT
TRBD1 TRBJ1-1 - 14 TRBV27 CASRPGQDNTEAFF TGTGCCAGCAGGCCGGGACAGGACAACACTGAAGCTTTCTTT
- TRBJ1-6 - 15 TRBV28 CASRTTGLGDSPLHF TGTGCCAGCAGAACTACAGGGTTAGGAGATTCACCCCTCCACTTT
- TRBJ1-3 - 15 TRBV6-9 CASSYLRVGGNTIYF TGTGCCAGCAGTTATCTCAGGGTGGGGGGAAACACCATATATTTT
TRBD1 TRBJ1-2 - 12 TRBV29-1 CSGETGMGGYTF TGCAGCGGCGAGACAGGGATGGGTGGCTACACCTTC
- TRBJ1-2 - 16 TRBV19 CASSISGYVSNYGYTF TGTGCCAGTAGTATTTCGGGGTACGTTTCTAACTATGGCTACACCTTC
- TRBJ1-4 - 15 TRBV4-2 CASSQEEGTNEKLFF TGTGCCAGCAGCCAAGAAGAGGGCACTAATGAAAAACTGTTTTTT
- TRBJ2-1 - 15 TRBV7-3 CASSLRADSYNEQFF TGTGCCAGCAGCTTAAGAGCGGACTCCTACAATGAGCAGTTCTTC
- TRBJ2-5 - 14 TRBV9 CASSTSVGGETQYF TGTGCCAGCAGCACCAGTGTCGGCGGAGAGACCCAGTACTTC
TRBD1 TRBJ1-1 - 15 TRBV6-5 CASSYSGTGSTEAFF TGTGCCAGCAGTTACTCCGGGACAGGGAGCACTGAAGCTTTCTTT
- TRBJ2-7 - 15 TRBV15 CATSRDRIGDYEQYF TGTGCCACCAGCAGAGACCGGATAGGGGACTACGAGCAGTACTTC
TRBD1 TRBJ1-5 - 13 TRBV6-5 CASSQGALQPQHF TGTGCCAGCAGCCAGGGGGCGCTTCAGCCCCAGCATTTT
- TRBJ2-7 few 14 TRBV28 CASSFGQVTNEQYF TGTGCCAGCAGTTTTGGGCAGGTAACCAACGAGCAGTACTTC
- TRBJ2-7 - 12 TRBV27 CASGSGIYEQYF TGTGCCAGCGGATCAGGGATTTACGAGCAGTACTTC
- TRBJ1-5 - 12 TRBV19 CASSIGWGAQHF TGTGCCAGTAGTATAGGATGGGGGGCCCAGCATTTT
TRBD2 TRBJ2-3 few 15 TRBV5-6 CASSFGLASPDTQYF TGTGCCAGCAGCTTTGGACTAGCGTCGCCCGATACGCAGTATTTT
TRBD1 TRBJ2-5 - 14 TRBV7-8 CASSLGSGGETQYF TGTGCCAGCAGCTTAGGGTCAGGGGGAGAGACCCAGTACTTC
TRBD2 TRBJ2-7 - 16 TRBV7-3 CASSLDGGASPGEQYF TGTGCCAGCAGCTTAGACGGGGGGGCCTCGCCGGGCGAGCAGTACTTC
TRBD1 TRBJ2-5 - 15 TRBV4-1 CASSLITGDWETQYF TGCGCCAGCAGTCTTATCACAGGGGATTGGGAGACCCAGTACTTC
- TRBJ2-7 few 15 TRBV6-1 CASSEVGDISYEQYF TGTGCCAGCAGTGAAGTCGGGGACATCTCCTACGAGCAGTACTTC
- TRBJ1-1 few 15 TRBV10-3 CAISTRTEMNTEAFF TGTGCCATCAGTACCCGGACAGAAATGAACACTGAAGCTTTCTTT
TRBD1 TRBJ2-1 - 14 TRBV11-2 CASKPGGPYNEQFF TGTGCCAGCAAACCAGGGGGTCCCTACAATGAGCAGTTCTTC
- TRBJ2-7 - 15 TRBV5-6 CASSLDLGASYEQYF TGTGCCAGCAGCTTGGACCTGGGGGCCTCCTACGAGCAGTACTTC